In this sample, the clone carrying this T cell receptor beta chain turned up a few times. The antigen remains unidentified. This sample is part of a study of vaccination and CD4 T cells after COVID-19. Study background: Overlapping SARS-CoV-2, HCoV-NL63, HCoV-OC43 and HCoV-229E spike peptides stimulated the cells. A CEFX pool, an HIV-1 Nef pool, or else no peptide went into the control cultures.

The Oncomine TCR Beta short-read assay was what sequenced the DNA obtained from cultured CD4+ T cells. TCRdb independently ran MiXCR on the PCR reads; one entry per CDR3 protein. The sample comprises about 4,000 distinct CDR3 sequences, 43% of which are singletons, and roughly 60% rests with the top ten. Treatment indicated: approximately 9-day PBMC culture with coronavirus spike peptide pools or control peptides (ViraFEST assay). The study's findings and limits: A median of around 86% of reactive clones, in convalescent patients, became evident only post-vaccination.

Sequences were obtained from CD4+ T cells from blood, cultured in vitro. This TCR was recovered from a human donor who had recovered from COVID-19.

Here the CDR3 reads CASSPPTGTGNQPQHF. The DNA for the CDR3 is TGTGCCAGCTCACCACCGACAGGGACAGGCAATCAGCCCCAGCATTTT. V and J are TRBV18 and TRBJ1-5, with 7 bases that match TRBD1. Per germline, CDR1 KGHSH and CDR2 LQKENI. The CDR3 is 16 residues long. With V trimmed by 0 bases and J by 2 bases, 4 bases remained unmatched.